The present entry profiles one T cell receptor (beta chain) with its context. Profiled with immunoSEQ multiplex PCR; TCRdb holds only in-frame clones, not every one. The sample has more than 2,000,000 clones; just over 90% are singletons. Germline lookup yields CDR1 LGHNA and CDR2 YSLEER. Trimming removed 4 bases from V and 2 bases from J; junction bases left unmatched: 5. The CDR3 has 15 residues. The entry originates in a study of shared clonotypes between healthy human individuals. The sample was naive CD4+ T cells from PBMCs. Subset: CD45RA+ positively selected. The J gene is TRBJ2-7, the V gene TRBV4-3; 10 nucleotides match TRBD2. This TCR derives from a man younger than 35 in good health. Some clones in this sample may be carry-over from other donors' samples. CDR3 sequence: CASSPGLARPYEQYF. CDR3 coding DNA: TGCGCCAGCAGCCCGGGACTAGCGCGCCCCTACGAGCAGTACTTC.